Shown below are 29 T cell receptor beta chains from a single sample sequenced in a study of blood T cell repertoires in COVID-19. Repertoires were generated with immunoSEQ multiplex PCR, while TCRdb's copy carries only in-frame clones and drops some. The data hold over 25,000 clones, with 80% to 90% observed a single time. The sample taken for sequencing was peripheral blood. These receptors came from an older man with acute or convalescent COVID-19.

The table lists this clone with a count of one. V is TRBV7-9 and J is TRBJ2-3; 15 bases map to TRBD2. Germline V gene data show CDR1 as SEHNR and CDR2 as FQNEAQ (reference sequence). There are 17 residues in the CDR3. J lost 3 bases, V lost 5 bases, and 6 bases had no gene match. This chain's CDR3 is CASSPTGLAGGTDTQYF. CDR3 bases: TGTGCCAGCAGCCCGACGGGACTAGCGGGAGGAACAGATACGCAGTATTTT.

The CDR3 DNA follows: TGTGCCAGTAGTATGCACAGGGTTAATTCACCCCTCCACTTT. This codes for CASSMHRVNSPLHF. The gene calls are TRBV19 and TRBJ1-6, with a weak D call TRBD1 (6 bases). V was trimmed by 3 bases and J by 6 bases, leaving 9 bases between them. The CDR3 sequence is 14 residues long. Germline V gives CDR1 LNHDA, CDR2 SQIVND (reference sequence).

The chain couples TRBV2 to TRBJ2-1; TRBD2 matches 10 bases. This CDR3 contains 17 residues. The germline V gene encodes CDR1 SNHLY and CDR2 FYNNEI. Trimming cost V 5 bases and J 1 base; bases outside gene matches: 8. The CDR3 reads CASSSAGTSVSYNEQFF. As DNA, the CDR3 is TGTGCCAGCAGTAGTGCCGGGACTAGCGTATCCTACAATGAGCAGTTCTTC.

As for this clone: Other DNA sequences of this sample code for an identical CDR3. The chain combines TRBV6-2 or TRBV6-3 with TRBJ2-3; 8 bases line up with TRBD2. Germline loops: CDR1 MNHEY, CDR2 SVGEGT. V lost 6 bases to trimming and J lost 5 bases; unmatched junction nucleotides: 4. CDR3 length: 13 amino acids. The CDR3 spells CASSLLAGDTQYF. The CDR3, as DNA: TGTGCCAGCAGCCTCCTAGCGGGAGATACGCAGTATTTT.

This clone was detected only a few times. The V and J genes are TRBV9 and TRBJ1-4; tentative D call: TRBD1 (6 bases). Per the germline V gene, CDR1 is SGDLS and CDR2 is YYNGEE. Trimming removed 3 bases from V and 7 bases from J, with 10 bases in between. This CDR3 spans 13 amino acids. The CDR3 DNA reads TGTGCCAGCAGCGCCAGAGGGGGTGAAAAACTGTTTTTT. It specifies CASSARGGEKLFF.

The chain joins TRBV28 to TRBJ2-5, with D perhaps TRBD1 (6 bases). Trimming cost V 2 bases and J 5 bases, with 12 bases left between them. The CDR3 is 14 residues long. Germline assignment: CDR1 MDHEN and CDR2 SYDVKM. CDR3 protein: CASSLQGLRETQYF. In DNA form, the CDR3 reads TGTGCCAGCAGTTTACAGGGGTTACGGGAGACCCAGTACTTC.

This sequence joins TRBV3-1 (or the pseudogene TRBV3-2) and TRBJ2-1, with 13 bases aligning to TRBD2. With 2 bases clipped from V and 7 bases from J, the junction kept 2 bases outside the gene matches. Germline V gene sequence: CDR1 LGHDT, CDR2 YNNKEL (reference sequence). This CDR3 has 15 residues. DNA of the CDR3: TGTGCCAGCAGCCAATCGACTAGCGGGAGGAATGAGCAGTTCTTC. It is translated as CASSQSTSGRNEQFF.

The chain links TRBV5-5 to TRBJ1-2, with TRBD1 identical over 8 bases. This CDR3 is 17 amino acids long. V shed 0 bases and J 5 bases; nucleotides not matched to a gene: 12. Looked up from germline, CDR1 is SGHKS and CDR2 is YYEKEE (reference sequence). CDR3 amino acids: CASSLEGQGSWAYGYTF. CDR3 nucleotides: TGTGCCAGCAGCTTGGAAGGACAGGGAAGTTGGGCGTATGGCTACACCTTC. The full variable domain, rest sourced from reference TRBV5-5 and TRBJ1-2, is DAGVTQSPTHLIKTRGQQVTLRCSPISGHKSVSWYQQVLGQGPQFIFQYYEKEERGRGNFPDRFSARQFPNYSSELNVNALLLGDSALYLCASSLEGQGSWAYGYTFGSGTRLTVV.

Here the CDR3 DNA reads TGTGCCAGTAGTCACCAGGACTACGAGCAGTACTTC. Translation gives CASSHQDYEQYF. V and J are TRBV19 and TRBJ2-7; D remains unclear. V lost 5 bases and J 3 bases, leaving 8 bases between the germline ends. The CDR3 length is 12 residues. Germline CDR1 is LNHDA and CDR2 is SQIVND (reference sequence).

The CDR3 DNA reads TGTGCCAGCAGCCTCTACACTGAAGCTTTCTTT. Amino acids: CASSLYTEAFF. The chain recombines TRBV11-2 with TRBJ1-1; D not certain. The germline gives CDR1 SGHAT, CDR2 FQNNGV. CDR3 length: 11 amino acids. V lost 5 bases and J 3 bases, leaving 4 bases between the germline ends. Filled out from reference TRBV11-2 and TRBJ1-1, the complete variable domain reads EAGVAQSPRYKIIEKRQSVAFWCNPISGHATLYWYQQILGQGPKLLIQFQNNGVVDDSQLPKDRFSAERLKGVDSTLKIQPAKLEDSAVYLCASSLYTEAFFGQGTRLTVV.

The rearrangement links TRBV19 to TRBJ1-5; 7 bases line up with TRBD1. Germline-derived CDR1 and CDR2 are LNHDA and SQIVND (reference sequence). The CDR3 runs to 15 residues. J gave up 0 bases and V 6 bases, and 5 bases lay outside the gene matches. In DNA, the CDR3 is TGTGCCAGTAGCTCGACAGGGTTTAGCAATCAGCCCCAGCATTTT. Encoded protein: CASSSTGFSNQPQHF.

The V gene is TRBV6-5, the J gene TRBJ2-7; 8 positions match TRBD2. The V segment lost 0 bases and the J segment 7 bases; nucleotides outside the gene matches: 11. The CDR3 runs to 16 residues. Germline V gives CDR1 MNHEY, CDR2 SVGAGI. CDR3 protein: CASSYSITIAGQEQYF. DNA of the CDR3: TGTGCCAGCAGTTACTCGATTACGATAGCGGGACAAGAGCAGTACTTC.

This clone was counted a single time. The chain is built from TRBV7-9 and TRBJ2-7, with 7 bases identical to TRBD2. The V segment lost 3 bases and the J segment 1 base; nucleotides outside the gene matches: 3. This CDR3 is 14 amino acids long. CDR1 is SEHNR, CDR2 FQNEAQ, per germline (reference sequence). The CDR3 DNA is TGTGCCAGCAGCTTCAGCGGGGAGTCCTACGAGCAGTACTTC. Residues: CASSFSGESYEQYF.

This clone is a singleton in its sample. The V and J genes are TRBV29-1 and TRBJ1-2; perhaps TRBD1 as D (6 bases). This CDR3 is 11 amino acids long. Trimming removed 3 bases at V and 12 bases at J, with 14 bases between. CDR1 and CDR2 from the germline V gene are SQVTM and ANQGSEA. CDR3 sequence (DNA): TGCAGCGTTGACGCGGACAGAGTAAACACCTTC. Its protein product is CSVDADRVNTF.

This clone appeared a single time. V usage is TRBV7-3 and J usage is TRBJ2-1; 8 bases agree with TRBD2. The CDR3 totals 15 residues. Germline CDR1 reads SGHTA; CDR2 reads FQGTGA. Trimming took 6 bases from V and 2 from J; bases not matched to a gene: 6. This chain's CDR3 is CASSSLAGTYNEQFF. The DNA for the CDR3 is TGTGCCAGCAGTTCATTAGCGGGGACCTACAATGAGCAGTTCTTC.

The gene calls are TRBV25-1 and TRBJ2-1, with 7 bases lining up with TRBD1. Germline V gives CDR1 MGHDK, CDR2 SYGVNS. J gave up 2 bases and V 5 bases, and 9 bases lay outside the gene matches. This CDR3 spans 16 amino acids. This CDR3 is CASSTDRAVTYNEQFF. The DNA of the CDR3 is TGTGCCAGCAGTACCGACAGGGCCGTGACCTACAATGAGCAGTTCTTC. Based on the CDR3 plus reference TRBV25-1 and TRBJ2-1, the full variable domain is EADIYQTPRYLVIGTGKKITLECSQTMGHDKMYWYQQDPGMELHLIHYSYGVNSTEKGDLSSESTVSRIRTEHFPLTLESARPSHTSQYLCASSTDRAVTYNEQFFGPGTRLTVL.

The rearrangement joins TRBV5-6 to TRBJ2-2; the match to TRBD1 covers 7 bases. CDR3 length: 16 amino acids. Germline-derived CDR1 and CDR2 are SGHDT and YYEEEE. The V gene end was trimmed by 2 bases and the J gene end by 0 bases; junction bases not matched to a gene: 4. CDR3 region: CASSFSGTANTGELFF. The CDR3 coding sequence is TGTGCCAGCAGCTTTAGTGGGACAGCGAACACCGGGGAGCTGTTTTTT. The full variable domain, with the rest looked up from reference TRBV5-6 and TRBJ2-2, is DAGVTQSPTHLIKTRGQQVTLRCSPKSGHDTVSWYQQALGQGPQFIFQYYEEEERQRGNFPDRFSGHQFPNYSSELNVNALLLGDSALYLCASSFSGTANTGELFFGEGSRLTVL.

The gene calls are TRBV5-1 and TRBJ2-7; a weak D match, TRBD1 (6 bases). This CDR3 is built from 12 residues. V dropped 3 bases and J dropped 7 bases, with 11 bases sitting between them. Germline values: CDR1 SGHRS, CDR2 YFSETQ. This CDR3 reads CASSSGDREQYF. CDR3 coding DNA: TGCGCCAGCAGCTCCGGAGACAGGGAGCAGTACTTC.

CDR3 in amino acids: CASSRPTLEAFF. The CDR3 bases are TGTGCCAGCAGTCGGCCGACACTCGAAGCTTTCTTT. This chain connects TRBV28 to TRBJ1-1, with D unclear. Trimming shortened V by 5 bases and J by 8 bases, and 12 bases separated the two germline ends. The CDR3 spans 12 residues. Germline loops: CDR1 MDHEN, CDR2 SYDVKM.

The chain links TRBV12-3 or TRBV12-4 to TRBJ1-5, with 7 bases matching TRBD1. The junction had 1 base not matched to a gene; V was cut back by 1 base and J by 7 bases. The CDR3 extends over 13 amino acids. This chain's CDR3 is CASSLEGAQPQHF. CDR3 nucleotide sequence: TGTGCCAGCAGTTTAGAGGGGGCACAGCCCCAGCATTTT.

This rearrangement joins TRBV7-2 to TRBJ1-3, with 7 bases aligning to TRBD1. CDR1 is SGHTA and CDR2 is FQGNSA in the germline V gene. The V gene end was trimmed by 5 bases and the J gene end by 4 bases; junction bases not matched to a gene: 11. This CDR3 contains 16 residues. The CDR3 reads CASSPGTEGEGNTIYF. The CDR3 DNA follows: TGTGCCAGCAGCCCGGGGACAGAGGGAGAAGGAAACACCATATATTTT.

This chain joins TRBV5-1 and TRBJ2-5, with 8 bases identical to TRBD1. The CDR3 runs 15 residues. V trimming: 4 bases; J trimming: 2 bases; junction bases outside the gene matches: 7. Germline V gene data show CDR1 as SGHRS and CDR2 as YFSETQ. The CDR3: CASSVNTGGQETQYF. CDR3 nucleotides: TGCGCCAGCAGCGTCAATACAGGGGGGCAAGAGACCCAGTACTTC.

This sequence joins TRBV19 and TRBJ1-2; D is unclear. Looked up from germline, CDR1 is LNHDA and CDR2 is SQIVND (reference sequence). CDR3 length: 12 residues. Deletions cut 1 base from V and 10 bases from J, with 10 bases between. This CDR3 reads CASSIVGRLYTF. CDR3 bases: TGTGCCAGTAGTATAGTCGGCCGACTCTACACCTTC.

For the CDR3, the DNA is TGTGCCAGCAGCTCTAAGACAGGGGGGGAGAACTACGAGCAGTACTTC. This translates into CASSSKTGGENYEQYF. The chain combines TRBV5-4 with TRBJ2-7; 9 positions agree with TRBD1. CDR3 size: 16 residues. The V gene end was trimmed by 3 bases and the J gene end by 3 bases; junction bases not matched to a gene: 10. Germline V gives CDR1 SGHNT, CDR2 YYREEE (reference sequence).

The chain recombines TRBV3-1 (or the pseudogene TRBV3-2) with TRBJ2-4; D perhaps matches TRBD2 (6 bases). Germline values: CDR1 LGHDT, CDR2 YNNKEL (reference sequence). The CDR3 has 12 amino acids. Between the trimmed V and J ends, which lost 4 bases and 10 bases, there was a span of 11 bases. The CDR3 reads CASSLYRGIQYF. The CDR3 DNA reads TGTGCCAGCAGCCTCTATCGGGGGATTCAGTACTTC.

This clone appeared once. This chain connects TRBV10-3 to TRBJ1-6, with TRBD1 identical over 7 bases. J gave up 8 bases and V 6 bases, and 16 bases lay outside the gene matches. Germline V gene sequence: CDR1 ENHRY, CDR2 SYGVKD. The length of the CDR3 is 17 residues. This CDR3 reads CAISSNLPGQHHSPLHF. The CDR3 coding sequence is TGTGCCATCAGCTCTAATCTTCCGGGACAGCATCATTCACCCCTCCACTTT.

This sequence joins TRBV12-3 or TRBV12-4 and TRBJ1-2; perhaps TRBD1 as D (5 bases). With 1 base removed from V and 7 bases from J, the gap between germline ends came to 10 bases. CDR3 length: 13 amino acids. Here the CDR3 reads CASSLEGWAGYTF. The CDR3 region has the DNA TGTGCCAGCAGTTTAGAGGGGTGGGCTGGCTACACCTTC.

This clone was counted a single time. This chain uses TRBV3-1 (or the pseudogene TRBV3-2) with TRBJ1-2; D not certain. Germline V gives CDR1 LGHDT, CDR2 YNNKEL (reference sequence). CDR3 length: 16 residues. V lost 0 bases, J lost 1 base, and 12 bases lay in between. This CDR3 is CASSQEEGFNNYGYTF. CDR3 nucleotide sequence: TGTGCCAGCAGCCAAGAGGAGGGATTTAATAACTATGGCTACACCTTC.

This clone was detected once. The CDR3 DNA sequence: TGTGCCAGCAGCCTTAGCGGGAGAACCTACGAGCAGTACTTC. Amino acid sequence: CASSLSGRTYEQYF. The rearrangement joins TRBV6-5 to TRBJ2-7, with TRBD2 identical over 9 bases. V trimming: 6 bases; J trimming: 2 bases; junction bases outside the gene matches: 5. Germline CDR1 MNHEY, CDR2 SVGAGI. The CDR3 has 14 amino acids.